The clone carrying this TCR beta chain was observed a few times. The junction had 3 bases not matched to a gene; V was cut back by 6 bases and J by 8 bases. This CDR3 contains 11 residues. Germline V CDR1 and CDR2: DFQATT, SNEGSKA (reference sequence). The data were obtained in a study of T-cell reconstitution after alpha-beta-depleted transplantation in children. For TCRbeta, the library was prepared with unique molecular identifiers. One entry per CDR3 protein, called by TCRdb with MiXCR from the PCR reads. The sample yields around 380,000 distinct CDR3 sequences, 11% seen once. This TCR was recovered from a human donor who donated a stem cell graft to a child with acute myeloid leukemia. This chain joins TRBV20-1 and TRBJ1-4; 7 bases match TRBD1. The sample consisted of PBMCs from the stem cell graft donor, taken from the stem cell graft. In DNA form, the CDR3 reads TGCAGTGCGAGGGGGCACGAAAAACTGTTTTTT. This codes for CSARGHEKLFF.